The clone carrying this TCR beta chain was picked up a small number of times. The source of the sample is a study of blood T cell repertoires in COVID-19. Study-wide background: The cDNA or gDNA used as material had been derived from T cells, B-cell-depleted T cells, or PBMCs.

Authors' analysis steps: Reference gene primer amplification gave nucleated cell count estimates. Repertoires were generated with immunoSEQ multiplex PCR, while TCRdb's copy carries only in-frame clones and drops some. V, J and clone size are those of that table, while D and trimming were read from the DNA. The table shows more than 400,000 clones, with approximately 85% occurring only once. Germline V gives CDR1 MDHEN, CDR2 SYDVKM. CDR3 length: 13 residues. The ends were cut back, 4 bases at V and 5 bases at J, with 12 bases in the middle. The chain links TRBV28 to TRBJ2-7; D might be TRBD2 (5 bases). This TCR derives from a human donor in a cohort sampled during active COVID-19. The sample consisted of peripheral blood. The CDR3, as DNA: TGTGCCAGCAGTTCGAGGGCGCCCCACGAGCAGTACTTC. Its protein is CASSSRAPHEQYF.